Here is one T cell receptor beta chain with its context. Its target is not known. This entry comes from a study of graft-versus-host responses after intestinal transplantation. The repertoire was sequenced with immunoSEQ multiplex PCR; TCRdb's copy has only in-frame clones and lacks some. The sample has roughly 100,000 clones; approximately 94% are singletons. The CDR3 has 14 amino acids. Trimming cost V 3 bases and J 0 bases, with 8 bases left between them. Germline CDR1 is MNHEY and CDR2 is SMNVEV (reference sequence). The chain combines TRBV27 with TRBJ1-1; no definite D call. The clonotype comes from a human donor who received an intestinal transplant. The sequencing here drew on unstimulated CD8+ T cells sorted from spleen or lymph node cells, taken before intestinal transplant. The CDR3 protein is CASSFGGLNTEAFF. For the CDR3, the DNA is TGTGCCAGCAGTTTCGGCGGGTTGAACACTGAAGCTTTCTTT.